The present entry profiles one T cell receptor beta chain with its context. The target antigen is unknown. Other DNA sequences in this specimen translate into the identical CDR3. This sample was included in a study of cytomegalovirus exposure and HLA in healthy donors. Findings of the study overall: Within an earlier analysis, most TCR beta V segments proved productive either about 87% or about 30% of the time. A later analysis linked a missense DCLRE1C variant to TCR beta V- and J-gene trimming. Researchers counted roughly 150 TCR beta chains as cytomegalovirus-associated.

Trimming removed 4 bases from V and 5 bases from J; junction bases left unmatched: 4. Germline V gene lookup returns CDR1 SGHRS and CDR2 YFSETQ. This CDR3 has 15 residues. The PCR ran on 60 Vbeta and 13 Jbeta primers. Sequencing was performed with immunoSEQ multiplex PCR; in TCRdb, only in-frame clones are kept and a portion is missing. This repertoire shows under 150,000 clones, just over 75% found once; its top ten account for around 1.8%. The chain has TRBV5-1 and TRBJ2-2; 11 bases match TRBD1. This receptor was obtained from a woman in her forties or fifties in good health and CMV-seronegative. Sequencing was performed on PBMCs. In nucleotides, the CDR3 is TGCGCCAGCAGCCTCGGGACAGGGGGAACCGGGGAGCTGTTTTTT. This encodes CASSLGTGGTGELFF.